The 7 T cell receptor beta chains below were found in one sample sequenced in a study of T cells in Graves' hyperthyroidism and ophthalmopathy. TCR beta CDR3 region amplification was performed from RNA transcripts. With the HTBI primer set, the TCR CDR3 went through a first round of RT-PCR. TCRdb reprocessed the multiplex PCR reads via MiXCR and lists one record per CDR3 protein. The sample lists 300,000 to 350,000 distinct CDR3 sequences; approximately 18% were seen once. What was sequenced was blood. The receptors stem from a woman between 50 and 59 years old with Graves' hyperthyroidism.

This chain links TRBV20-1 with TRBJ2-1; D is unresolved. Trimming left V 6 bases short and J 8 bases short, with 8 bases between. The CDR3 covers 10 residues. The germline V gene encodes CDR1 DFQATT and CDR2 SNEGSKA (reference sequence). The CDR3 sequence: CSADEDEQFF. CDR3 nucleotide sequence: TGCAGTGCGGACGAAGATGAGCAGTTCTTC.

This clonotype has a single count. J is TRBJ2-5 and V is TRBV5-1; 9 nucleotides line up with TRBD1. CDR1 is SGHRS and CDR2 is YFSETQ in the germline V gene. The J segment lost 5 bases and the V segment lost 3 bases, leaving 14 bases of the junction unmatched. This CDR3 is built from 17 residues. CDR3 in DNA: TGCGCCAGCAGCTGGGTCCAAGGGACAGGGAATGGGGAGACCCAGTACTTC. Amino acids: CASSWVQGTGNGETQYF.

This clonotype has a count of ten or more. The chain links TRBV11-2 to TRBJ1-3; tentatively, D is TRBD1 (5 bases). This CDR3 comprises 16 residues. Trimming removed 2 bases from V and 7 bases from J, with 18 bases in between. Germline CDR1 reads SGHAT; CDR2 reads FQNNGV. CDR3 sequence: CASSLRPGPGSNTIYF. In DNA form, the CDR3 reads TGTGCCAGCAGCTTACGTCCCGGCCCAGGGAGTAACACCATATATTTT.

This clonotype was counted at least ten times. The V and J genes are TRBV27 and TRBJ2-1, with 8 bases matching TRBD2. Trimming cost V 3 bases and J 6 bases; bases outside gene matches: 7. The CDR3 is made up of 15 amino acids. Germline V gene data show CDR1 as MNHEY and CDR2 as SMNVEV (reference sequence). The CDR3 nucleotides read TGTGCCAGCAGTTTCACGGGAGGGCCCTTCAATGAGCAGTTCTTC. Its protein product is CASSFTGGPFNEQFF.

The V call is TRBV4-2, the J call TRBJ2-7, with TRBD2 matching 8 bases. Germline V gene data show CDR1 as LGHNA and CDR2 as YNFKEQ. The length of the CDR3 is 14 residues. V shed 2 bases, J shed 6 bases, and the junction held 6 bases outside the gene matches. The CDR3 bases are TGTGCCAGCAGCCAATCGGGAGGGCCTAGCGAGCAGTACTTC. Residues: CASSQSGGPSEQYF.

The rearrangement joins TRBV27 to TRBJ2-3; D possibly corresponds to TRBD1 (6 bases). Trimming pared 5 bases from V and 0 bases from J, leaving 12 bases between. Looked up from germline, CDR1 is MNHEY and CDR2 is SMNVEV (reference sequence). The CDR3 sequence is 15 residues long. The CDR3 reads CASSGGGTSTDTQYF. CDR3 nucleotide sequence: TGTGCCAGCAGTGGGGGCGGAACTAGCACAGATACGCAGTATTTT.

This clonotype was observed a single time. The CDR3: CASSDRDRETGELFF. In nucleotides, the CDR3 is TGTGCCAGCAGCGACCGGGACAGAGAGACCGGGGAGCTGTTTTTT. V usage is TRBV6-1 and J usage is TRBJ2-2, with TRBD1 matching over 7 bases. The CDR3 contains 15 residues. Germline trimming cut 6 bases from V and 5 bases from J; bases unmatched to any gene: 9. Germline V lookup: CDR1 MNHNS, CDR2 SASEGT.